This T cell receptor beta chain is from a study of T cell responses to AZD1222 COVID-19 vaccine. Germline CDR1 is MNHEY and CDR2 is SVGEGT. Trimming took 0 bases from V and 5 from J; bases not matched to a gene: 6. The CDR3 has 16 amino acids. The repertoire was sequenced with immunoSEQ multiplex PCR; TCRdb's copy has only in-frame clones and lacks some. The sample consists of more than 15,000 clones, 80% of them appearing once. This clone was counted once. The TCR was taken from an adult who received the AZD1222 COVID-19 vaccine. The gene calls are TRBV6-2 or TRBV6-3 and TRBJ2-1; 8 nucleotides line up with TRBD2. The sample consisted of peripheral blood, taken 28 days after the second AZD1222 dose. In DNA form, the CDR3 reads TGTGCCAGCAGTTACTCTTCCGGGACTAGGGACAATGAGCAGTTCTTC. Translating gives CASSYSSGTRDNEQFF.